This note documents a single T cell receptor beta chain sequence. Its antigen is still unknown. The PCR contained 60 Vbeta and 13 Jbeta primers. Clones were sequenced by immunoSEQ multiplex PCR, and TCRdb holds only the in-frame ones, with some missing. The table lists about 150,000 clones, approximately 80% of them singletons. Though probably carrying unrecorded immune exposures, donors were nominally healthy at sampling. These data originate in a study of cytomegalovirus exposure and HLA in healthy donors. Study results and caveats: In a later analysis, TCR beta V- and J-gene trimming was associated with a missense DCLRE1C variant. Researchers had no immune exposure information except CMV serostatus available.

This receptor was obtained from a woman between 40 and 50 years old in good health and CMV-seronegative. Sequencing was done on a sample of PBMCs.

CDR3 nucleotide sequence: TGTGCCAGCAGGGGGGGATCAGCAGATACGCAGTATTTT. It yields the protein CASRGGSADTQYF. This chain links TRBV6-5 with TRBJ2-3, with a weak D call TRBD2 (6 bases). V lost 6 bases to trimming and J lost 4 bases, with 11 bases between them. This CDR3 has 13 amino acids. Germline values: CDR1 MNHEY, CDR2 SVGAGI.